These T cell receptor beta chains were read from a single sample in a study of blood T cell repertoires in COVID-19. Produced via immunoSEQ multiplex PCR; TCRdb's table is partial and in-frame only. The sample shows some 150,000 clones, roughly 84% of them seen only once. Specimen: peripheral blood. The receptors were sampled from a woman aged 55-69 years with acute or convalescent COVID-19. Both conserved end residues are part of each CDR3. The order of the fields is D gene, V gene, J gene, CDR3 length, clone size, CDR3 DNA, CDR3 protein. D genes are given only for firm matches. Size is stated for part of the rows, as once, few or many counts, or as a class when the clone is expanded.

>NA|TRBV4-1|TRBJ2-5|16|NA
TGCGCCAGCAGCCGTTCTGGCGGGGGCCAACAAGAGACCCAGTACTTC
CASSRSGGGQQETQYF
>TRBD1|TRBV6-2/TRBV6-3|TRBJ2-7|15|NA
TGTGCCAGCAGTGACCGGACAGGGCCCCCCTACGAGCAGTACTTC
CASSDRTGPPYEQYF
>TRBD2|TRBV7-2|TRBJ2-2|14|NA
TGTGCCAGCAGCTTAGCGCGGGGGGCAGGGGAGCTGTTTTTT
CASSLARGAGELFF
>NA|TRBV2|TRBJ1-1|11|NA
TGTGCCAGCAGTGTCGACAGGGAAGCTTTCTTT
CASSVDREAFF
>NA|TRBV29-1|TRBJ1-3|14|NA
TGCAGCGTTGGTTCCGGGAGAACTGGAAACACCATATATTTT
CSVGSGRTGNTIYF
>NA|TRBV4-2|TRBJ2-7|15|NA
TGTGCCAGCAGCCAAGACAGCGGTAGCTCCTACGAGCAGTACTTC
CASSQDSGSSYEQYF
>TRBD2|TRBV27|TRBJ2-5|15|NA
TGTGCCAGCAGTTTATACCGGGGGGGCGGAGAGACCCAGTACTTC
CASSLYRGGGETQYF
>NA|TRBV9|TRBJ2-1|16|NA
TGTGCCAGCAGCGTAGTTTCACAGGGACCTCGCAGTGAGCAGTTCTTC
CASSVVSQGPRSEQFF
>NA|TRBV4-2|TRBJ1-2|14|NA
TGTGCCAGCAGCCAAGGGAGCGACGGCTATGGCTACACCTTC
CASSQGSDGYGYTF
>NA|TRBV11-2|TRBJ1-2|17|NA
TGTGCCAGCAGCCCTACAGGGAGGGCCGCGGGTTATGGCGGCTACACCTTC
CASSPTGRAAGYGGYTF
>NA|TRBV6-5|TRBJ2-7|14|few
TGTGCCAGCAGTATAAGCTCCATAGTATACGAGCAGTACTTC
CASSISSIVYEQYF
>NA|TRBV7-2|TRBJ1-4|16|NA
TGTGCCAGCAGCTTAAGGGTCGGAGGAGGTGGTGAAAAACTGTTTTTT
CASSLRVGGGGEKLFF
>NA|TRBV5-5|TRBJ2-7|14|NA
TGTGCCAGCAGCTTGGCAGGACAGTCCTACGAGCAGTACTTC
CASSLAGQSYEQYF
>NA|TRBV5-1|TRBJ2-5|14|NA
TGCGCCAGCAGCTCGGACAGCTCCAGGGAGACCCAGTACTTC
CASSSDSSRETQYF
>NA|TRBV27|TRBJ2-7|14|NA
TGTGCCAGCAGTTGGCGGCAGTACTCCTACGAGCAGTACTTC
CASSWRQYSYEQYF
>NA|TRBV2|TRBJ1-4|15|once
TGTGCCAGCACAGGACAGCTAATGTCGCAAAAAAAACTGTTTTTT
CASTGQLMSQKKLFF
>NA|TRBV4-2|TRBJ2-5|16|NA
TGTGCCAGCAGCCAAGGGTCGGGAAGATTACAAGAGACCCAGTACTTC
CASSQGSGRLQETQYF
>NA|TRBV10-2|TRBJ1-1|13|NA
TGCGCCAGCAGTGAAGGGGCAACAGCTGAAGCTTTCTTT
CASSEGATAEAFF
>NA|TRBV5-4|TRBJ1-1|14|NA
TGTGCCAGCAGCTTGGATAGCGCTAACACTGAAGCTTTCTTT
CASSLDSANTEAFF
>NA|TRBV24-1|TRBJ1-2|14|NA
TGTGCCACCAGTGATTACAGGGCCCGCTATGGCTACACCTTC
CATSDYRARYGYTF
>TRBD1|TRBV6-2/TRBV6-3|TRBJ2-3|17|NA
TGTGCCAGCAGTTACACCCCCCCGGACAGGGCCCCAGATACGCAGTATTTT
CASSYTPPDRAPDTQYF
>TRBD2|TRBV7-7|TRBJ2-1|15|few
TGTGCTAGCAGCTTCTCGGCTAGCGGGGGGACTGAGCAGTTCTTC
CASSFSASGGTEQFF
>TRBD2|TRBV28|TRBJ2-1|15|NA
TGTGCCAGCAGGTTACTAGCGGGGGCCTACAATGAGCAGTTCTTC
CASRLLAGAYNEQFF
>TRBD2|TRBV27|TRBJ2-1|15|once
TGTGCCAGCAGTACTCGGACTAGCGGGGGGGCCGAGCAGTTCTTC
CASSTRTSGGAEQFF
>NA|TRBV9|TRBJ1-2|14|NA
TGTGCCAGCAGCGTAGCTGGGGGGGTGAATGGCTACACCTTC
CASSVAGGVNGYTF
>NA|TRBV9|TRBJ1-3|16|NA
TGTGCCAGCAGCGTAGGACGGGGGGGGACTGGAAACACCATATATTTT
CASSVGRGGTGNTIYF
>NA|TRBV5-5|TRBJ2-7|11|NA
TGTGCCAGCAGCTTGGTCTCCGAGCAGTACTTC
CASSLVSEQYF
>TRBD1|TRBV7-2|TRBJ2-5|18|NA
TGTGCCAGCAGCTTATCACCCGAGGACAGGCCGATCCAAGAGACCCAGTACTTC
CASSLSPEDRPIQETQYF
>NA|TRBV27|TRBJ1-5|15|once
TGTGCCAGCATCGATGTTGAGGATAGCAATCAGCCCCAGCATTTT
CASIDVEDSNQPQHF
>TRBD1|TRBV10-2|TRBJ2-3|14|NA
TGCGCCAGCACTTCGACAGGGGTGACAGATACGCAGTATTTT
CASTSTGVTDTQYF
>TRBD1|TRBV6-5|TRBJ2-1|15|NA
TGTGCCAGCAGGCAAACAGGGGGCGGTTACAATGAGCAGTTCTTC
CASRQTGGGYNEQFF
>NA|TRBV7-2|TRBJ1-5|13|NA
TGTGCCAGCAGCTTAGGGCACAATCAGCCCCAGCATTTT
CASSLGHNQPQHF
>NA|TRBV7-6|TRBJ2-2|16|NA
TGTGCCAGCAGCTTAGCGCTTGCAGGAACGAACGGGGAGCTGTTTTTT
CASSLALAGTNGELFF
>TRBD1|TRBV6-8|TRBJ2-1|14|NA
TGTGCCAGCAGTTCCCGGGACAGGTACAATGAGCAGTTCTTC
CASSSRDRYNEQFF
>NA|TRBV19|TRBJ1-5|14|NA
TGTGCCAGTAGTATCGGTTATAGCAATCAGCCCCAGCATTTT
CASSIGYSNQPQHF
>NA|TRBV2|TRBJ2-7|14|many
TGTGCCAGCAGGACTGTCACTTTCCCCTACGAGCAGTACTTC
CASRTVTFPYEQYF
>TRBD1|TRBV7-3|TRBJ1-2|17|NA
TGTGCCAGCAGCTTATCACCCTGGACAGGGGGGAACTATGGCTACACCTTC
CASSLSPWTGGNYGYTF
>TRBD2|TRBV5-6|TRBJ2-5|17|NA
TGTGCCAGCAGCTTGTTAAGGTTAGCGGGGCGGTCAGAGACCCAGTACTTC
CASSLLRLAGRSETQYF
>TRBD2|TRBV6-6|TRBJ2-7|14|NA
TGTGCCAGCGGTCCTTCTGGCGGGGGGCGCGAGCAGTACTTC
CASGPSGGGREQYF
>NA|TRBV6-1|TRBJ1-1|13|NA
TGTGCCAGCAGTGAAGCGGGCATCACTGAAGCTTTCTTT
CASSEAGITEAFF
>NA|TRBV6-2/TRBV6-3|TRBJ2-3|17|NA
TGTGCCAGCAGTTACTCGCGAGCTCCACGAGCCACGTTTACGCAGTATTTT
CASSYSRAPRATFTQYF
>TRBD1|TRBV10-2|TRBJ1-6|16|once
TGCGCCAGCAGTTCTCGTACCGGGACAGGGGATTCACCCCTCCACTTT
CASSSRTGTGDSPLHF
>NA|TRBV20-1|TRBJ2-7|14|NA
TGCAGTGCTAGTAGTTTTGGGCGTCCCTACGAGCAGTACTTC
CSASSFGRPYEQYF